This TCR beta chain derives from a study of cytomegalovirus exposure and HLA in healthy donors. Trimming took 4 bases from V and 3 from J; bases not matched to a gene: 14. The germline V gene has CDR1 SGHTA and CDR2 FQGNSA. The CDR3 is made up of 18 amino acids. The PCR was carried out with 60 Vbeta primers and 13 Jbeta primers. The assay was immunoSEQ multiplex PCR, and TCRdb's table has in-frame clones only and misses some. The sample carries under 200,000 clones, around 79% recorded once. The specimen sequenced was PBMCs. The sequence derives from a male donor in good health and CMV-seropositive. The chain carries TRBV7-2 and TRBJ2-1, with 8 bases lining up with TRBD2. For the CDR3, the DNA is TGTGCCAGCAGCTCCCATCAGACAGCGGGGGCCTTCTACAATGAGCAGTTCTTC. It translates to CASSSHQTAGAFYNEQFF.